This TCR beta chain was observed in a study of cytomegalovirus exposure and HLA in healthy donors. General study findings and limits: Most subjects had HLA-A and HLA-B alleles reportedly predicted accurately by TCR beta sequences.

13 Jbeta primers and 60 Vbeta primers were used for the PCR. The method was immunoSEQ multiplex PCR; TCRdb's version includes in-frame clones alone and lacks a portion of them. The sample records roughly 160,000 clones, about 65% being singletons. In regard to this clone: What it binds is not known.

J was trimmed by 8 bases and V by 2 bases; bases with no gene match: 7. The CDR3 totals 14 residues. From germline, CDR1 is SNHLY and CDR2 FYNNEI. The rearrangement links TRBV2 to TRBJ1-2; 8 bases line up with TRBD1. The sequencing input was PBMCs. This receptor was taken from a woman aged 25 to 39 in good health and CMV-seronegative. CDR3 amino acids: CASSERGQGSGYTF. For the CDR3, the DNA is TGTGCCAGCAGTGAACGAGGACAGGGTAGCGGCTACACCTTC.